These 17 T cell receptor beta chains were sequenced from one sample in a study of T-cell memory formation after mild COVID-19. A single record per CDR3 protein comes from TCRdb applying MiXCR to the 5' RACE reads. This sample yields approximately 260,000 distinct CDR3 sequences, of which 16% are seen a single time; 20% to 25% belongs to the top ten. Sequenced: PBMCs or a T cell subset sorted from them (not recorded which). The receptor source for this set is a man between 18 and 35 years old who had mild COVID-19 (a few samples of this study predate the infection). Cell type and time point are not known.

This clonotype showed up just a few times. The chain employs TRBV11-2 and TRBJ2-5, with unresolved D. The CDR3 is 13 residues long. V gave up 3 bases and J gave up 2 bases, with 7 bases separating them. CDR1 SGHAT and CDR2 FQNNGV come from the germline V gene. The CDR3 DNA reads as TGTGCCAGCAGCTTTATGCAGCAAGAGACCCAGTACTTC. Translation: CASSFMQQETQYF.

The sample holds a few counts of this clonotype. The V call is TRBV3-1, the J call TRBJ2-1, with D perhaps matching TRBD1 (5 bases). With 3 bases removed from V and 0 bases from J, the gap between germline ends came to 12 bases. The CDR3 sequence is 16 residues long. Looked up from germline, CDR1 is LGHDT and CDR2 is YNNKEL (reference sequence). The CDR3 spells CASSQGLVSSYNEQFF. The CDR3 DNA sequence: TGTGCCAGCAGCCAGGGGCTGGTCAGCTCCTACAATGAGCAGTTCTTC.

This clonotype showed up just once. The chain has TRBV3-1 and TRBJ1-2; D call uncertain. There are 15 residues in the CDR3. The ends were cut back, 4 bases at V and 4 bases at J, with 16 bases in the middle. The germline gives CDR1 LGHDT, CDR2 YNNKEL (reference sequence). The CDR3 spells CASSRGQPPFYGYTF. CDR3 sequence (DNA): TGTGCCAGCAGCCGCGGGCAGCCCCCCTTCTATGGCTACACCTTC.

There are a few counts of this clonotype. CDR3 sequence (DNA): TGTGCCAGCAATGGCGGTAGCGGGGACTATTTTGTTGAGCAGTTCTTC. This sequence encodes CASNGGSGDYFVEQFF. The chain couples TRBV6-2 or TRBV6-3 to TRBJ2-1; 8 bases align to TRBD2. The length of the CDR3 is 16 residues. Looked up from germline, CDR1 is MNHEY and CDR2 is SVGEGT. The V and J ends lost 7 bases and 9 bases, in that order; junction bases with no gene match: 17.

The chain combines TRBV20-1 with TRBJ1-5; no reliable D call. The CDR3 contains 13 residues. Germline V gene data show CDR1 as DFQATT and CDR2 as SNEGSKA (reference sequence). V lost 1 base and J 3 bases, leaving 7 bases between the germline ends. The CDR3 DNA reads TGCAGTGCTAGAGGGGCGATCAATCAGCCCCAGCATTTT. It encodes CSARGAINQPQHF.

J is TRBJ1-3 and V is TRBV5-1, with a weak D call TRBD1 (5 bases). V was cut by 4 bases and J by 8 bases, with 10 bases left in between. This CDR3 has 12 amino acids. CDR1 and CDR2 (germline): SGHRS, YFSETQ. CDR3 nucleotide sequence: TGCGCCAGCAGCCCTGGGGGAGACACCATATATTTT. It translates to CASSPGGDTIYF.

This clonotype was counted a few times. The chain's CDR3 is CASSPISYVTSGDNEQFF. The CDR3 DNA sequence: TGTGCCAGCTCACCAATCAGCTATGTGACTAGCGGGGACAATGAGCAGTTCTTC. The chain joins TRBV18 to TRBJ2-1, with TRBD2 matching 11 bases. Germline V gene data show CDR1 as KGHSH and CDR2 as LQKENI. This CDR3 has 18 residues. V was pared by 2 bases and J by 5 bases, with 11 bases of the junction left unmatched.

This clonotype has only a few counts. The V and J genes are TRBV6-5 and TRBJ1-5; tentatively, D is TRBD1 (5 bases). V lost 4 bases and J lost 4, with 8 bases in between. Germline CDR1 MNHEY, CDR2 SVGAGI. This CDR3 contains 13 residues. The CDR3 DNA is TGTGCCAGCAGTTGGACAAAAAATCAGCCCCAGCATTTT. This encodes CASSWTKNQPQHF.

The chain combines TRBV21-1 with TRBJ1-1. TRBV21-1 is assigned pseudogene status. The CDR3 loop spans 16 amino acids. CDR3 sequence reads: CASSNKKRRLNTEAFF. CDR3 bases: TGTGCCAGCAGCAATAAAAAGAGACGGCTGAACACTGAAGCTTTCTTT.

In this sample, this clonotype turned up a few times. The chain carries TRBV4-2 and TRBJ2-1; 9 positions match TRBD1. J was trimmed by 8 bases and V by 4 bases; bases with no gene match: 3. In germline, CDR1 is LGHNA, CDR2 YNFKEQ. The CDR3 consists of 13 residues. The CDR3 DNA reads TGTGCCAGCAGCCCGACAGGGGGAGATGAGCAGTTCTTC. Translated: CASSPTGGDEQFF.

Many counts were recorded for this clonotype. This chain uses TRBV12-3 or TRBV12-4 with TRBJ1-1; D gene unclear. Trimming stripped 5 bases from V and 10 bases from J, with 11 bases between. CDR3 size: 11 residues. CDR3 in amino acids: CASSTESRAFF. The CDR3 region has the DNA TGTGCCAGCAGTACGGAGAGCCGAGCTTTCTTT.

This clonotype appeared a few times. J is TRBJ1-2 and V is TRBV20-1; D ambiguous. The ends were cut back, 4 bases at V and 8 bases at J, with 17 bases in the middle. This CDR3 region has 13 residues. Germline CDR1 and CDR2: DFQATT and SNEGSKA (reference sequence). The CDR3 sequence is CSATRGPREGYTF. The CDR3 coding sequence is TGCAGTGCTACGAGAGGGCCCAGAGAGGGCTACACCTTC.

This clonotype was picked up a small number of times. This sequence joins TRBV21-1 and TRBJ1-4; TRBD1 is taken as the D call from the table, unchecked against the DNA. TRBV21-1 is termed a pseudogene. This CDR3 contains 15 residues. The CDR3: CASSKDKEADEKLFF. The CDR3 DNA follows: TGTGCCAGCAGCAAAGATAAGGAGGCGGATGAAAAACTGTTTTTT.

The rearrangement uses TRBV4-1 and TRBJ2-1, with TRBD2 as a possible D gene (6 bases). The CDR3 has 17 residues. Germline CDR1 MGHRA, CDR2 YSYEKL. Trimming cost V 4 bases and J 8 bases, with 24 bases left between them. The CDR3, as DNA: TGCGCCAGCAGCCCCGGGGGATGGGACGGACGGGGCTATGAGCAGTTCTTC. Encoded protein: CASSPGGWDGRGYEQFF.

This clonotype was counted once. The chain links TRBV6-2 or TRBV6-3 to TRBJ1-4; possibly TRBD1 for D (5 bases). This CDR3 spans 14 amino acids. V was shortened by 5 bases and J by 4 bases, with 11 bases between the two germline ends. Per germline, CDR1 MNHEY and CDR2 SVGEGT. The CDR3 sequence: CASSEETVNEKLFF. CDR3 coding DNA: TGTGCCAGCAGTGAGGAGACAGTTAATGAAAAACTGTTTTTT.

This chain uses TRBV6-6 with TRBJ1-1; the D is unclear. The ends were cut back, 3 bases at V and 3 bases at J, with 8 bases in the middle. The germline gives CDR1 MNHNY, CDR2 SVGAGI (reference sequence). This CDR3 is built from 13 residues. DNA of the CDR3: TGTGCCAGCAGTTATGTAAGGGACACTGAAGCTTTCTTT. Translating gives CASSYVRDTEAFF.

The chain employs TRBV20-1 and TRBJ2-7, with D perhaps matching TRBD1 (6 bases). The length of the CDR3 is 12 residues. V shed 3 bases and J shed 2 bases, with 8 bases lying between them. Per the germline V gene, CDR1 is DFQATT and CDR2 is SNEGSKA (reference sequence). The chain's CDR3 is CSASRGTYEQYF. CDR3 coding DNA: TGCAGTGCTAGCAGGGGAACCTACGAGCAGTACTTC.